These T cell receptor beta chains were read from a single sample in a study of blood T cells in healthy people across ages. TCRdb re-analysed the 5' RACE reads in MiXCR, keeping a single row per CDR3 protein. In the table there are about 970,000 distinct CDR3 sequences, 45% to 60% of which are singletons. The sequenced sample was blood. Receptors originate from a woman aged 60-75 years in good health. CDR3s include the opening cysteine and the closing phenylalanine or tryptophan. D genes are given only for firm matches. Some rows mark clone size as missing; the rest say once, few, many or name a class of expanded clone.

d_gene	len	v_gene	j_gene	abundance	CDR3aa	CDR3nt
TRBD2	15	TRBV11-2	TRBJ2-7	NA	CASTQGRGDYNEQYF	TGTGCCAGCACCCAGGGGCGGGGGGACTACAATGAGCAGTACTTC
NA	14	TRBV4-3	TRBJ1-2	few	CASSQDRGHYRYTF	TGCGCCAGCAGCCAAGACAGGGGTCATTATCGCTACACCTTC
NA	14	TRBV7-9	TRBJ2-4	NA	CASSRELGRFEQYF	TGTGCCAGCAGTAGGGAGTTAGGGCGTTTTGAGCAGTACTTC
NA	17	TRBV10-3	TRBJ2-4	NA	CAISESGSALAKNIQYF	TGTGCCATCAGTGAGTCGGGAAGCGCCCTAGCCAAAAACATTCAGTACTTC
TRBD1	16	TRBV7-2	TRBJ2-3	few	CASSTSTGYSSDTQYF	TGTGCCAGCAGCACATCGACAGGGTATAGTTCGGATACGCAGTATTTT
TRBD1	16	TRBV28	TRBJ2-5	NA	CASSLAFGTGGEEQYF	TGTGCCAGCAGTTTAGCTTTTGGGACAGGGGGCGAAGAGCAGTACTTC
TRBD1	14	TRBV28	TRBJ1-4	NA	CASGRTGRPEKLFF	TGTGCCAGTGGCCGGACAGGCCGCCCTGAAAAACTGTTTTTT
NA	13	TRBV29-1	TRBJ2-7	few	CSVGRGRGYEQYF	TGCAGCGTTGGTCGGGGCCGGGGCTACGAGCAGTACTTC
TRBD1	16	TRBV5-1	TRBJ2-5	NA	CASSSQRTGGVETQHF	TGCGCCAGCAGCTCCCAAAGGACAGGGGGCGTAGAGACCCAGCACTTC
NA	13	TRBV27	TRBJ1-4	few	CASSFYRGEKLFF	TGTGCCAGCAGTTTCTACAGAGGGGAAAAACTGTTTTTT
NA	14	TRBV28	TRBJ2-7	NA	CASSGSAEFYEQYF	TGTGCCAGCAGTGGGAGCGCTGAGTTCTACGAGCAGTACTTC
NA	14	TRBV12-3/TRBV12-4	TRBJ2-7	few	CASSRTGHLYEQYF	TGTGCCAGCAGCCGGACGGGACATCTTTACGAGCAGTACTTC
NA	13	TRBV5-4	TRBJ2-7	NA	CASSLFPEAEQYF	TGTGCCAGCAGCTTGTTCCCAGAGGCCGAGCAGTACTTC
TRBD1	17	TRBV7-8	TRBJ2-1	once	CASSPPPGQGANNEQFF	TGTGCCAGCAGCCCGCCCCCGGGACAGGGGGCTAATAATGAGCAGTTCTTC
TRBD2	17	TRBV12-5	TRBJ2-3	NA	CASGFARGLAGTDTQYF	TGTGCTAGTGGTTTCGCCCGCGGCCTAGCGGGCACAGATACGCAGTATTTT
NA	15	TRBV7-9	TRBJ2-7	NA	CASSSGPSPPYEQYF	TGTGCCAGCAGCTCGGGGCCGTCTCCTCCATACGAGCAGTACTTC
NA	14	TRBV5-1	TRBJ2-1	few	CASREGLPYNEQFF	TGCGCCAGCCGAGAGGGACTTCCCTACAATGAGCAGTTCTTC